A single sample gave rise to the 9 T cell receptor beta chains below, sequenced in a study of cytomegalovirus exposure and HLA in healthy donors. PCR amplification relied on 60 Vbeta primers (plus 13 Jbeta primers). Here immunoSEQ multiplex PCR was the method, and the copy in TCRdb shows in-frame clones only, minus some. The table lists more than 200,000 clones, roughly four fifths of them singletons. The sample comprised PBMCs. The receptor set was obtained from a girl aged 2 to 9 in good health and CMV-seronegative.

The chain links TRBV6-1 to TRBJ1-1, with D tentatively TRBD1 (5 bases). The V gene's germline CDR1 is MNHNS and CDR2 SASEGT. The CDR3 loop spans 14 amino acids. V was clipped by 4 bases and J by 0 bases, with 9 bases between them. The CDR3: CASSVTTVNTEAFF. The CDR3, as DNA: TGTGCCAGCAGTGTTACGACAGTGAACACTGAAGCTTTCTTT.

For the CDR3, the DNA is TGTGCCAGCAGGGACAGGGCCACCGGGGAGCTGTTTTTT. It encodes CASRDRATGELFF. The J gene is TRBJ2-2, the V gene TRBV6-1, with 8 bases fitting TRBD1. J was trimmed by 4 bases and V by 6 bases; bases with no gene match: 1. Germline values: CDR1 MNHNS, CDR2 SASEGT. The CDR3 spans 13 residues.

This rearrangement joins TRBV2 to TRBJ1-6; 7 positions agree with TRBD1. The CDR3 sequence is 16 residues long. CDR1 and CDR2 from the germline V gene are SNHLY and FYNNEI. Germline trimming cut 6 bases from V and 7 bases from J; bases unmatched to any gene: 12. The CDR3: CASRIIRGQNNSPLHF. CDR3 DNA: TGTGCCAGCAGAATAATCCGGGGACAGAACAATTCACCCCTCCACTTT.

The chain has TRBV14 and TRBJ1-2; D is undetermined. Germline-derived CDR1 and CDR2 are SGHDN and FVKESK. The CDR3 totals 13 residues. Trimming pared 1 base from V and 6 bases from J, leaving 9 bases between. In nucleotides, the CDR3 is TGTGCCAGCAGCCAAGTCCCAGGCAATGGCTACACCTTC. Its translation: CASSQVPGNGYTF.

V is TRBV18 and J is TRBJ2-3; 7 positions match TRBD1. The CDR3 consists of 13 residues. The V and J ends lost 6 bases and 4 bases, in that order; junction bases with no gene match: 4. CDR1 KGHSH and CDR2 LQKENI come from the germline V gene. CDR3 coding DNA: TGTGCCAGCTCTCGACAGGGCTCAGATACGCAGTATTTT. Translation gives CASSRQGSDTQYF.

This clone appeared a single time. The chain has TRBV30 and TRBJ1-5; possible D gene TRBD1, 5 bases. V shed 3 bases and J shed 9 bases, with 12 bases lying between them. CDR1 and CDR2 (germline): GTSNPN, SVGIG (reference sequence). CDR3 length: 12 amino acids. CDR3 residues: CAWRGEGLPQHF. CDR3 bases: TGTGCCTGGAGAGGGGAGGGGCTGCCCCAGCATTTT.

The gene calls are TRBV11-1 and TRBJ2-6, with 7 positions matching TRBD1. V shed 5 bases and J 0 bases; nucleotides not matched to a gene: 10. CDR1 and CDR2 from the germline V gene are SGHAT and FQDESV (reference sequence). The CDR3 is made up of 18 amino acids. The CDR3 nucleotides read TGTGCCAGCAGCCCAAGACAGGGTGCGGGCTCTGGGGCCAACGTCCTGACTTTC. This gives the protein CASSPRQGAGSGANVLTF.

The chain recombines TRBV4-1 with TRBJ1-3; 9 bases fit TRBD1. Germline V CDR1 and CDR2: MGHRA, YSYEKL. CDR3 length: 15 residues. Unmatched junction bases numbered 5, after V lost 4 bases and J lost 4 bases. The CDR3 spells CASSLGTGWGNTIYF. The CDR3 coding sequence is TGCGCCAGCAGCCTCGGGACAGGGTGGGGAAACACCATATATTTT.

The V and J genes are TRBV19 and TRBJ2-5; D is unclear. This CDR3 region has 14 residues. Germline values: CDR1 LNHDA, CDR2 SQIVND (reference sequence). Deletions cut 6 bases from V and 0 bases from J, with 11 bases between. The CDR3 DNA sequence: TGTGCCAGTAGGAGAAATCATTACCAAGAGACCCAGTACTTC. This sequence encodes CASRRNHYQETQYF.